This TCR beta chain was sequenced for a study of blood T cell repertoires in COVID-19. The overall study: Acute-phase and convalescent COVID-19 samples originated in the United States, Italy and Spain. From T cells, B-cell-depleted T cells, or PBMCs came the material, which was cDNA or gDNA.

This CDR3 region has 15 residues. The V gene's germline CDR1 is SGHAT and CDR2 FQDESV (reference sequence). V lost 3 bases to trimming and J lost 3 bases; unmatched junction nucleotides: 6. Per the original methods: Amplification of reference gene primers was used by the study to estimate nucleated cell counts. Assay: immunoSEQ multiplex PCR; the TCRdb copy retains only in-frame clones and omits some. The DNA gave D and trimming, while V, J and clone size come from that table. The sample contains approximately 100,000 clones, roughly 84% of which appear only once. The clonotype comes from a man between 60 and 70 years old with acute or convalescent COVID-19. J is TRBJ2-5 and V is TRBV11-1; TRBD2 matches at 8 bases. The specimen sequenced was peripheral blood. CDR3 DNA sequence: TGTGCCAGCAGCTTCGACGGGGGGGCCGAAGAGACCCAGTACTTC. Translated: CASSFDGGAEETQYF.